The next 11 T cell receptor beta chains were all read from a single sample in a study of T cells in Graves' hyperthyroidism and ophthalmopathy. Amplification yielded TCR beta CDR3 regions, with RNA transcripts as the source. Researchers ran a first-round RT-PCR on the TCR CDR3 using the HTBI primer set. One entry per CDR3 protein, called by TCRdb with MiXCR from the multiplex PCR reads. The sample has under 650,000 distinct CDR3 sequences, about 16% seen once. The sample was blood. The source of these receptors is a woman in her 30s with Graves' hyperthyroidism.

The chain recombines TRBV18 with TRBJ1-5, with 8 bases that match TRBD1. Trimming took 6 bases from V and 4 from J; bases not matched to a gene: 8. The CDR3 runs 15 residues. CDR1 is KGHSH and CDR2 is LQKENI in the germline V gene. CDR3 sequence (DNA): TGTGCCAGCTCGCAAACAGGGGGGCAGAATCAGCCCCAGCATTTT. It encodes CASSQTGGQNQPQHF.

This clonotype was seen many times. V is TRBV5-1 and J is TRBJ1-1, with a weak D call TRBD1 (5 bases). V was pared by 0 bases and J by 4 bases, with 7 bases between. The CDR3 contains 13 residues. Germline V gene lookup returns CDR1 SGHRS and CDR2 YFSETQ. The CDR3 region has the DNA TGCGCCAGCAGCTTGGAGGGGTCCACTGAAGCTTTCTTT. It codes for CASSLEGSTEAFF.

The rearrangement uses TRBV9 and TRBJ2-1; D is perhaps TRBD1 or TRBD2 (5 bases each). The V end was cut by 4 bases, the J end by 5 bases, with 13 bases between. The germline V gene has CDR1 SGDLS and CDR2 YYNGEE. The CDR3 consists of 14 residues. The CDR3 here is CASSPGTTHNEQFF. The CDR3 bases are TGTGCCAGCAGCCCCGGGACCACCCACAATGAGCAGTTCTTC.

This clonotype was seen more than once but under ten times. The genes are TRBV28 and TRBJ1-1, with D possibly matching TRBD1 (5 bases). Looked up from germline, CDR1 is MDHEN and CDR2 is SYDVKM. Deletions cut 2 bases from V and 5 bases from J, with 18 bases between. The CDR3 has 16 residues. This CDR3 reads CASSLIPGGGRTEAFF. In DNA, the CDR3 is TGTGCCAGCAGTTTAATCCCGGGTGGGGGAAGAACTGAAGCTTTCTTT.

This clonotype has a handful of counts. V usage is TRBV27 and J usage is TRBJ2-7; D unresolved. The ends were cut back, 7 bases at V and 3 bases at J, with 4 bases in the middle. CDR1 is MNHEY, CDR2 SMNVEV, per germline (reference sequence). This CDR3 has 10 amino acids. In DNA, the CDR3 is TGTGCCAGCATTATCTACGAGCAGTACTTC. Protein sequence: CASIIYEQYF.

This chain links TRBV4-2 with TRBJ2-7; TRBD1 matches at 11 bases. The CDR3 is made up of 18 amino acids. V dropped 0 bases and J dropped 4; count of bases not matched to a gene: 11. Germline V gene sequence: CDR1 LGHNA, CDR2 YNFKEQ. The CDR3 DNA sequence: TGTGCCAGCAGCCAAGACTTCTCCGGGACAGGGGGAAGGTACGAGCAGTACTTC. It translates to CASSQDFSGTGGRYEQYF.

This clonotype has more than one count but fewer than ten. The chain employs TRBV27 and TRBJ1-4; a possible D gene is TRBD1 (6 bases). Germline lookup yields CDR1 MNHEY and CDR2 SMNVEV (reference sequence). CDR3 size: 15 residues. Trimming took off 10 bases at V and 2 bases at J, with 17 bases between the two ends. Here the CDR3 DNA reads TGTGCCACTGGGGCAGGGGACCCCACTAATGAAAAACTGTTTTTT. Its translation: CATGAGDPTNEKLFF.

There are many counts of this clonotype. The V and J genes are TRBV12-3 or TRBV12-4 and TRBJ1-1, with D unclear. CDR3 size: 10 residues. Trimming removed 4 bases at V and 8 bases at J, with 5 bases between. As DNA, the CDR3 is TGTGCCAGCAGTTCGGACGAAGCTTTCTTT. It specifies CASSSDEAFF.

The gene calls are TRBV15 and TRBJ2-1; tentative D call: TRBD2 (7 bases). Germline CDR1 LNHNV, CDR2 YYDKDF (reference sequence). The CDR3 runs to 16 residues. V gave up 6 bases and J gave up 5 bases, with 20 bases separating them. CDR3 protein: CATRVSFGGPDNEQFF. The DNA of the CDR3 is TGTGCCACCAGAGTCTCGTTCGGGGGGCCCGACAATGAGCAGTTCTTC.

A few counts support this clonotype. The chain uses TRBV18 and TRBJ2-1, with 11 nucleotides matching TRBD2. V was pared by 2 bases and J by 4 bases, with 4 bases of the junction left unmatched. Germline assignment: CDR1 KGHSH and CDR2 LQKENI. CDR3 length: 16 amino acids. The CDR3 loop reads CASSPTLAGGYNEQFF. Written as DNA, the CDR3 is TGTGCCAGCTCACCAACTCTAGCGGGAGGTTACAATGAGCAGTTCTTC.

The sample holds a few counts of this clonotype. The V call is TRBV6-6, the J call TRBJ2-7; D is perhaps TRBD2 (6 bases). The CDR3 runs 15 residues. The V end was cut by 2 bases, the J end by 4 bases, with 15 bases between. Germline lookup yields CDR1 MNHNY and CDR2 SVGAGI (reference sequence). The CDR3 DNA is TGTGCCAGCAGTTACAATAGCGGAGGTCGGTACGAGCAGTACTTC. Translating gives CASSYNSGGRYEQYF.